What follows describes a single T cell receptor (beta chain). This sample was taken from a study of response to subunit inactivated influenza vaccine. Germline lookup yields CDR1 KGHDR and CDR2 SFDVKD. V lost 3 bases, J lost 0 bases, and 17 bases lay in between. The CDR3 covers 18 residues. TCRdb re-called the RT-PCR reads through MiXCR, storing one row per CDR3 protein. There are hundreds of thousands of distinct CDR3 sequences in the sample; about 18% occur only once, and under 13% lies in the top ten. The TCR originated in a man in his forties or fifties who received an inactivated influenza vaccine. This specimen was PBMCs from blood, taken around 5 days after vaccination. The chain links TRBV24-1 to TRBJ2-4; a weak D match, TRBD1 (5 bases). CDR3 coding DNA: TGTGCCACCAGTGATCCCCTAGTGGAAGGGGTAGCCAAAAACATTCAGTACTTC. This codes for CATSDPLVEGVAKNIQYF.